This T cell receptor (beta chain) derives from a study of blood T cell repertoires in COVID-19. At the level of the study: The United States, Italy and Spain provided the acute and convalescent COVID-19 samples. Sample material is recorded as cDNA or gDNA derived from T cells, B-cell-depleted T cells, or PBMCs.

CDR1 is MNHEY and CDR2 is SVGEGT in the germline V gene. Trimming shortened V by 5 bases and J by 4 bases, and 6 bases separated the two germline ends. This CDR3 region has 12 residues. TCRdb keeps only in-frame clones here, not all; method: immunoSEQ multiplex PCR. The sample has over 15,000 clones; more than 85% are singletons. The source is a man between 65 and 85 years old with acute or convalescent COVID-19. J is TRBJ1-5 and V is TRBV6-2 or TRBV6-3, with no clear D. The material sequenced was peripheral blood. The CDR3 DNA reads TGTGCCAGCAGTCCACGGAATCAGCCCCAGCATTTT. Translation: CASSPRNQPQHF.